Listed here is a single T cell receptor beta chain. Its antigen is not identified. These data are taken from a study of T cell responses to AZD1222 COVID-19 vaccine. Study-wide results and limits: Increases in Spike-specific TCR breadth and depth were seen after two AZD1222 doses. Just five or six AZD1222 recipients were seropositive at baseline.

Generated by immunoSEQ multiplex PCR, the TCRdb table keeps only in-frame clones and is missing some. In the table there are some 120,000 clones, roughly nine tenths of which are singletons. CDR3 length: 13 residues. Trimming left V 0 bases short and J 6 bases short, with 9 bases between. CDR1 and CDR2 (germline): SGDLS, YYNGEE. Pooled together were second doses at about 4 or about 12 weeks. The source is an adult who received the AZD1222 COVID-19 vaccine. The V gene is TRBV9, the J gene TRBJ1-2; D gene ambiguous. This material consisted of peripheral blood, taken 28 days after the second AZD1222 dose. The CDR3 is CASSVVLGNGYTF. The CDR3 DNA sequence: TGTGCCAGCAGCGTAGTCCTGGGTAATGGCTACACCTTC.